A selection of T cell receptor beta chains follows, all from one sample in a study of a mutant IDH1 vaccine in newly diagnosed glioma. TCRdb keeps only in-frame clones here, not all; method: immunoSEQ multiplex PCR. This sample has roughly 28,000 clones; around four fifths occur once, and the top ten carry about 7.7%. These receptors' antigens are unknown. The starting material was PBMCs, obtained from a glioma patient whose treatment included an IDH1 peptide vaccine. Every receptor here comes from a man in his forties or fifties with glioma. Some clones in this sample may be carry-over from other donors' samples. Each CDR3 is given with its conserved first and last residue. The D gene is left open where the match is weak. Clone size is stated in some rows and not others, as once, few, many or a class when expanded.

>NA|TRBV18|TRBJ1-1|NA
TGTGCCAGCTCAACGAGCTATGGAACCACTGAAGCTTTCTTT
CASSTSYGTTEAFF
>NA|TRBV9|TRBJ1-6|NA
TGTGCCAGCAGCGTAGCGGCAGATTCACCCCTCCACTTT
CASSVAADSPLHF
>NA|TRBV30|TRBJ1-3|NA
TGTGCCTGGAGTGTAGCGTACTCTGGAAACACCATATATTTT
CAWSVAYSGNTIYF
>once|TRBV7-6|TRBJ2-2|NA
TGTGCCAGCACCCCGGACACCGGGGAGCTGTTTTTT
CASTPDTGELFF
>NA|TRBV19|TRBJ1-1|NA
TGTGCCAGTAGTATCGACGCGGCCCTTTCGGGCACTGAAGCTTTCTTT
CASSIDAALSGTEAFF
>NA|TRBV19|TRBJ1-1|TRBD1
TGTGCCAGTAGTAGAAACAGGGGGCATGACACTGAAGCTTTCTTT
CASSRNRGHDTEAFF
>NA|TRBV6-1|TRBJ1-5|NA
TGTGCCAGCAGTGTTCACTTTTATAGCAATCAGCCCCAGCATTTT
CASSVHFYSNQPQHF
>NA|TRBV9|TRBJ2-2|NA
TGTGCCAGCAGCCAAAACACCGGGGAGCTGTTTTTT
CASSQNTGELFF
>NA|TRBV4-2|TRBJ2-7|TRBD1
TGTGCCAGCAGCCAGGAGACAGGGGGCGGCTACGAGCAGTACTTC
CASSQETGGGYEQYF
>NA|TRBV19|TRBJ2-7|NA
TGTGCCAGTAGTATCTTGGGCGGCTACGAGCAGTACTTC
CASSILGGYEQYF
>NA|TRBV7-2|TRBJ1-1|TRBD1
TGTGCCAGCAGCTTAGGGTACCGGGACAGGGGCACTGAAGCTTTCTTT
CASSLGYRDRGTEAFF
>NA|TRBV2|TRBJ2-5|NA
TGTGCCAGCGGGGGGATCGGGGAGACCCAGTACTTC
CASGGIGETQYF
>NA|TRBV5-1|TRBJ2-7|NA
TGCGCCAGCAGCTTGGGGGGCGGACGGTCCTACGAGCAGTACTTC
CASSLGGGRSYEQYF
>NA|TRBV6-1|TRBJ2-4|NA
TGTGCCAGCAGTGAGCGGGACAGACATCAGTACTTC
CASSERDRHQYF
>NA|TRBV23-1|TRBJ1-1|NA
TGCGCCAGCAGTCAAACGACCGGAGGAAACACTGAAGCTTTCTTT
CASSQTTGGNTEAFF
>few|TRBV6-5|TRBJ2-7|NA
TGTGCCAGCACCGACCGACGGGACTTCGAGCAGTACTTC
CASTDRRDFEQYF
>NA|TRBV30|TRBJ1-2|TRBD1
TGTGCCTGGAGGGGACAGGGGGCTAACTATGGCTACACCTTC
CAWRGQGANYGYTF
>NA|TRBV19|TRBJ1-2|NA
TGTGCCAGTAGTGTTCCGGGAGAAATTAGCTACACCTTC
CASSVPGEISYTF
>NA|TRBV19|TRBJ1-6|NA
TGTGCCAGTAGTACCTCCGGGACACAAAATTCACCCCTCCACTTT
CASSTSGTQNSPLHF
>medium-sized|TRBV12-5|TRBJ2-1|TRBD2
TGTGCTAGTGGTTTGGAGAGAAGAGCGGGGCCCTCGAGTGAGCAGTTCTTC
CASGLERRAGPSSEQFF
>NA|TRBV4-2|TRBJ2-7|TRBD2
TGTGCCAGCAGCCAAGATCTAGCGGGGGGGTACGAGCAGTACTTC
CASSQDLAGGYEQYF
>NA|TRBV7-9|TRBJ2-1|TRBD2
TGTGCCAGCAGCTTAGAACCTAGCGGGGGGATCCTCCAGTTCTTC
CASSLEPSGGILQFF
>NA|TRBV5-5|TRBJ2-3|NA
TGTGCCAGCAGCTTGCCGGGGTACTCAAATACGCAGTATTTT
CASSLPGYSNTQYF
>NA|TRBV11-2|TRBJ1-3|NA
TGTGCCAGCAGCTTAATGGGATCTGGAAACACCATATATTTT
CASSLMGSGNTIYF
>NA|TRBV30|TRBJ2-3|NA
TGTGCCTGGACGCACAGGGTGTCGACAGATACGCAGTATTTT
CAWTHRVSTDTQYF
>NA|TRBV5-8|TRBJ2-7|TRBD2
TGTGCCAGCAGCTTGGCCCGGGGGGGGACGTGGAAGTACGAGCAGTACTTC
CASSLARGGTWKYEQYF
>NA|TRBV29-1|TRBJ1-4|NA
TGCAGCGTTGACACTAATGAAAAACTGTTTTTT
CSVDTNEKLFF
>NA|TRBV10-3|TRBJ2-5|NA
TGTGCCACCAAGGTGGGGGTCCAAGAGACCCAGTACTTC
CATKVGVQETQYF
>NA|TRBV6-4|TRBJ1-2|NA
TGTGCCAGCAGTGACACTGGGTATGGTGGCTACACCTTC
CASSDTGYGGYTF
>NA|TRBV6-4|TRBJ2-3|NA
TGTGCCAGCAGTGAAGCGGTTAGCACAGATACGCAGTATTTT
CASSEAVSTDTQYF
>few|TRBV19|TRBJ1-2|TRBD1
TGTGCCAGTAGTATAAGGGACAGGAACTATGGCTACACCTTC
CASSIRDRNYGYTF
>NA|TRBV18|TRBJ1-1|NA
TGTGCCAGCTCACCAGGGGGGTCGGGCACTGAAGCTTTCTTT
CASSPGGSGTEAFF
>NA|TRBV30|TRBJ2-7|NA
TGTGCCTGGAGTGGGACTGTTGGGCCAGGGTGGTACGAGCAGTACTTC
CAWSGTVGPGWYEQYF
>NA|TRBV30|TRBJ2-3|NA
TGTGCCTGGACAAACCGACCCAGGGGAGATACGCAGTATTTT
CAWTNRPRGDTQYF
>few|TRBV5-1|TRBJ1-1|NA
TGCGCCAGCAGCTTGACAGGGATCGGAGGGATGAACACTGAAGCTTTCTTT
CASSLTGIGGMNTEAFF
>NA|TRBV5-4|TRBJ2-5|NA
TGTGCCAGCAGCCTGGGGGCAGGCAAAGAGACCCAGTACTTC
CASSLGAGKETQYF